Below, 8 T cell receptor beta chains from the same sample are listed, as sequenced in a study of low-dose radiotherapy and immunotherapy resistance in tumors (dated by TCRdb to the early 2020s). This specimen's time point label, interpreted: before trial treatment. The sequencer listed for this sample is Illumina HiSeq 2500. Superscript III and a set of TRAV- and TRBV-specific primers were used to synthesize first-strand cDNA, so that both TCRalpha and TCRbeta chains were covered. TCRs were amplified for around 20 PCR cycles with Phusion, using a constant-region primer paired with the adapter attached to the V primers. In-frame beta chains were kept once TCRdb had trimmed the public reads at Q25 with fastp and called clones with MiXCR. Every distinct CDR3 protein forms one entry, paired with its most common genes and DNA. This sample gives under 90,000 distinct CDR3 sequences in total; roughly a sixth of them show up just once. Roughly 3% of the sample belongs to the ten largest clones.

This material consisted of PBMCs, taken before treatment. All receptors derive from a male donor with prostate cancer.

This clonotype was found many times. The chain has TRBV7-2 and TRBJ1-2; unclear D gene. Looked up from germline, CDR1 is SGHTA and CDR2 is FQGNSA. CDR3 length equals 13 residues. The germline V and J ends were trimmed by 6 bases and 6 bases, with 14 bases remaining between them. CDR3 sequence (DNA): TGTGCCAGCAGTCTAGTTAGCCTAGATGGCTACACCTTC. Translation gives CASSLVSLDGYTF. Looking up the rest from reference TRBV7-2 and TRBJ1-2 gives the full variable domain: GAGVSQSPSNKVTEKGKDVELRCDPISGHTALYWYRQSLGQGLEFLIYFQGNSAPDKSGLPSDRFSAERTGGSVSTLTIQRTQQEDSAVYLCASSLVSLDGYTFGSGTRLTVV.

This clonotype was observed many times. The V call is TRBV10-3, the J call TRBJ2-7; possible D gene TRBD2, 5 bases. V was clipped by 4 bases and J by 4 bases, with 11 bases between them. Germline lookup yields CDR1 ENHRY and CDR2 SYGVKD. The CDR3 runs 13 residues. The CDR3 nucleotides read TGTGCCATCAGTGTGAGTTCGGGATACGAGCAGTACTTC. This sequence encodes CAISVSSGYEQYF.

Many counts were recorded for this clonotype. The chain has TRBV4-2 and TRBJ2-7, with 7 nucleotides matching TRBD1. CDR3 length: 14 amino acids. Germline V lookup: CDR1 LGHNA, CDR2 YNFKEQ. J gave up 5 bases and V 2 bases, and 6 bases lay outside the gene matches. CDR3 coding DNA: TGTGCCAGCAGCCAAACTCGACAGGGTAACGAGCAGTACTTC. Protein: CASSQTRQGNEQYF.

This clonotype was seen at least ten times. V and J are TRBV9 and TRBJ2-4, with 8 nucleotides matching TRBD2. V shed 2 bases, J shed 9 bases, and the junction held 13 bases outside the gene matches. Germline V gene data show CDR1 as SGDLS and CDR2 as YYNGEE. This CDR3 is built from 16 residues. The CDR3 loop reads CASSVGKRDAGGIQYF. The CDR3 coding sequence is TGTGCCAGCAGCGTCGGGAAGAGGGACGCGGGGGGCATTCAGTACTTC.

This chain connects TRBV6-2 or TRBV6-3 to TRBJ2-1; 9 nucleotides match TRBD1. CDR1 is MNHEY, CDR2 SVGEGT, per germline. V trimming: 5 bases; J trimming: 8 bases; junction bases outside the gene matches: 10. CDR3 length: 15 residues. In DNA form, the CDR3 reads TGTGCCAGCAGTCCCGGGACAGGGTCTTCCGATGAGCAGTTCTTC. Its protein product is CASSPGTGSSDEQFF.

This clonotype was seen a few times. This sequence joins TRBV18 and TRBJ1-4; 8 bases fit TRBD1. This CDR3 has 15 residues. Trimming took 0 bases from V and 3 from J; bases not matched to a gene: 0. Germline lookup yields CDR1 KGHSH and CDR2 LQKENI. The CDR3 coding sequence is TGTGCCAGCTCACCACCGGACAGGGCTAATGAAAAACTGTTTTTT. As protein: CASSPPDRANEKLFF.

This clonotype was counted at least ten times. V is TRBV9 and J is TRBJ1-6; D gene uncertain. V gave up 4 bases and J gave up 0 bases, with 5 bases separating them. The CDR3 spans 14 residues. The V gene's germline CDR1 is SGDLS and CDR2 YYNGEE. The CDR3 nucleotides are TGTGCCAGCAGCTCAGGCTCCTATAATTCACCCCTCCACTTT. Amino acid sequence: CASSSGSYNSPLHF.

This clonotype was detected many times. The chain combines TRBV3-1 with TRBJ2-7; D unresolved. The CDR3 spans 12 residues. Germline assignment: CDR1 LGHDT and CDR2 YNNKEL (reference sequence). The V end was cut by 2 bases, the J end by 6 bases, with 8 bases between. DNA of the CDR3: TGTGCCAGCAGCCAAACACCCGGCGAGCAGTACTTC. It translates to CASSQTPGEQYF.